The clone carrying this T cell receptor beta chain has a handful of counts. The antigen is undetermined. TCR beta CDR3 region amplification was performed from RNA transcripts. A first-round RT-PCR of the TCR CDR3 used the HTBI primer set. MiXCR was run by TCRdb on the multiplex PCR reads, yielding one entry per CDR3 protein. The sample shows about 500,000 distinct CDR3 sequences, roughly 15% of them seen only once. The V segment lost 0 bases and the J segment 5 bases; nucleotides outside the gene matches: 5. This CDR3 is built from 15 residues. Germline CDR1 GTSNPN, CDR2 SVGIG (reference sequence). These data belong to a study of T cells in Graves' hyperthyroidism and ophthalmopathy. Whole-study results and caveats: Blood also contained most expanded thyroid clonotypes above 0.001.

The chain is built from TRBV30 and TRBJ2-3; 10 bases are shared with TRBD1. Sequencing was carried out using blood. This receptor was identified in a woman aged 18-29 years with Graves' ophthalmopathy. The CDR3 loop is CAWSVETGGRDTQYF. The DNA of the CDR3 is TGTGCCTGGAGTGTAGAGACAGGGGGCAGAGATACGCAGTATTTT.